Listed below are T cell receptor beta chains from one sample, sequenced in a study of T-cell reconstitution after alpha-beta-depleted transplantation in children. TCRdb re-called the PCR reads with MiXCR, one entry per CDR3 protein. The sample lists over 100,000 distinct CDR3 sequences; 10% were seen once. The input for sequencing was PBMCs, taken before TCRalphabeta/CD19-depleted stem cell transplant. Receptors originate from a boy aged 2 to 10 with acute lymphoblastic leukemia, due to receive a stem cell transplant. CDR3s include the opening cysteine and the closing phenylalanine or tryptophan. D genes are given only for firm matches. A row's size may be missing; if present it is once, few, many or a size class.

V gene: TRBV2; J gene: TRBJ2-7; clone size: few; D gene: TRBD2; CDR3 protein: CASKSGLAGGLSVKYF; CDR3 DNA: TGTGCCAGCAAGTCGGGACTAGCGGGAGGGCTTTCTGTGAAGTACTTC
V gene: TRBV12-3/TRBV12-4; J gene: TRBJ2-7; clone size: few; D gene: TRBD2; CDR3 protein: CASSFGGGYEQYF; CDR3 DNA: TGTGCCAGCAGTTTTGGGGGAGGGTACGAGCAGTACTTC
V gene: TRBV20-1; J gene: TRBJ2-4; clone size: few; D gene: TRBD2; CDR3 protein: CSAVGTSVAKNIQYF; CDR3 DNA: TGCAGTGCTGTCGGGACTAGCGTTGCCAAAAACATTCAGTACTTC
V gene: TRBV11-1; J gene: TRBJ2-1; clone size: -; D gene: -; CDR3 protein: CASSLTRDNEQFF; CDR3 DNA: TGTGCCAGCAGCTTGACTAGGGACAATGAGCAGTTCTTC
V gene: TRBV20-1; J gene: TRBJ2-2; clone size: many; D gene: -; CDR3 protein: CSARAQGGSGELFF; CDR3 DNA: TGCAGTGCTAGAGCACAAGGAGGTAGCGGGGAGCTGTTTTTT
V gene: TRBV18; J gene: TRBJ2-2; clone size: -; D gene: TRBD1; CDR3 protein: CASSPQGALTGELFF; CDR3 DNA: TGTGCCAGCTCACCACAGGGGGCGCTAACCGGGGAGCTGTTTTTT
V gene: TRBV6-1; J gene: TRBJ1-1; clone size: many; D gene: TRBD1; CDR3 protein: CASSGRQGGHTEAFF; CDR3 DNA: TGTGCCAGCAGTGGACGACAGGGGGGGCACACTGAAGCTTTCTTT
V gene: TRBV6-5; J gene: TRBJ2-1; clone size: -; D gene: TRBD2; CDR3 protein: CASIHGRVTYNEQFF; CDR3 DNA: TGTGCCAGCATCCACGGGAGGGTAACCTACAATGAGCAGTTCTTC
V gene: TRBV18; J gene: TRBJ2-7; clone size: -; D gene: TRBD2; CDR3 protein: CASSPGAGESRPSYEQYF; CDR3 DNA: TGTGCCAGCTCACCTGGGGCGGGAGAAAGCAGGCCCTCCTACGAGCAGTACTTC
V gene: TRBV5-7; J gene: TRBJ2-7; clone size: -; D gene: -; CDR3 protein: CASSSMGSYEQYF; CDR3 DNA: TGTGCCAGCAGCTCAATGGGCAGCTACGAGCAGTACTTC
V gene: TRBV5-1; J gene: TRBJ1-1; clone size: many; D gene: -; CDR3 protein: CASRRDNTEAFF; CDR3 DNA: TGCGCCAGCAGAAGGGATAACACTGAAGCTTTCTTT
V gene: TRBV20-1; J gene: TRBJ2-7; clone size: few; D gene: TRBD1; CDR3 protein: CSASTPYRGSYEQYF; CDR3 DNA: TGCAGTGCCTCAACCCCCTACAGGGGGTCCTACGAGCAGTACTTC
V gene: TRBV20-1; J gene: TRBJ2-1; clone size: many; D gene: -; CDR3 protein: CSANAPTYNEQFF; CDR3 DNA: TGCAGTGCTAACGCTCCTACCTACAATGAGCAGTTCTTC
V gene: TRBV5-1; J gene: TRBJ2-5; clone size: many; D gene: -; CDR3 protein: CASSLRVWGQETQYF; CDR3 DNA: TGCGCCAGCAGCTTAAGGGTATGGGGCCAAGAGACCCAGTACTTC
V gene: TRBV5-6; J gene: TRBJ2-7; clone size: many; D gene: -; CDR3 protein: CASSLQGFGGEQYF; CDR3 DNA: TGTGCCAGCAGCTTACAGGGGTTCGGGGGCGAGCAGTACTTC
V gene: TRBV7-2; J gene: TRBJ2-6; clone size: -; D gene: -; CDR3 protein: CASSLSQGFLTF; CDR3 DNA: TGTGCCAGCAGCCTGTCACAGGGCTTCCTGACTTTC
V gene: TRBV7-2; J gene: TRBJ2-5; clone size: few; D gene: -; CDR3 protein: CASSFGSGQETQYF; CDR3 DNA: TGTGCCAGCAGCTTTGGGAGCGGGCAAGAGACCCAGTACTTC
V gene: TRBV5-1; J gene: TRBJ2-7; clone size: few; D gene: TRBD1; CDR3 protein: CASSGGTGVYHEQYF; CDR3 DNA: TGCGCCAGCAGCGGAGGGACAGGGGTTTATCACGAGCAGTACTTC
V gene: TRBV20-1; J gene: TRBJ2-3; clone size: -; D gene: -; CDR3 protein: CAGMVGGIADTQYF; CDR3 DNA: TGCGCCGGAATGGTGGGCGGGATTGCAGATACGCAGTATTTT
V gene: TRBV5-1; J gene: TRBJ1-1; clone size: many; D gene: TRBD1; CDR3 protein: CASSAPGTGNPGTEAFF; CDR3 DNA: TGCGCCAGCAGCGCCCCCGGGACAGGGAATCCAGGGACTGAAGCTTTCTTT
V gene: TRBV27; J gene: TRBJ2-7; clone size: many; D gene: -; CDR3 protein: CASSLASGYEQYF; CDR3 DNA: TGTGCCAGCAGTTTAGCTTCGGGCTACGAGCAGTACTTC
V gene: TRBV5-1; J gene: TRBJ1-1; clone size: -; D gene: -; CDR3 protein: CASSLESPTAEAFF; CDR3 DNA: TGCGCCAGCAGCTTGGAATCCCCGACGGCTGAAGCTTTCTTT
V gene: TRBV19; J gene: TRBJ1-5; clone size: few; D gene: -; CDR3 protein: CASRGRVTSNQPQHF; CDR3 DNA: TGTGCCAGTAGGGGCAGGGTAACTAGCAATCAGCCCCAGCATTTT
V gene: TRBV6-5; J gene: TRBJ2-7; clone size: -; D gene: TRBD2; CDR3 protein: CASSYPKGLAGVHEQYF; CDR3 DNA: TGTGCCAGCAGTTACCCGAAGGGACTAGCGGGGGTTCACGAGCAGTACTTC
V gene: TRBV5-1; J gene: TRBJ2-1; clone size: few; D gene: TRBD2; CDR3 protein: CASSLGLALSSYNEQFF; CDR3 DNA: TGCGCCAGCAGCTTAGGACTAGCCCTAAGCTCCTACAATGAGCAGTTCTTC
V gene: TRBV6-1; J gene: TRBJ2-7; clone size: -; D gene: -; CDR3 protein: CASSPRGSPKEQYF; CDR3 DNA: TGTGCCAGCAGCCCTCGGGGATCACCGAAGGAGCAGTACTTC
V gene: TRBV20-1; J gene: TRBJ2-5; clone size: few; D gene: -; CDR3 protein: CSARALPRERAQETQYF; CDR3 DNA: TGCAGTGCTAGAGCCCTCCCCCGGGAGAGGGCCCAAGAGACCCAGTACTTC
V gene: TRBV19; J gene: TRBJ2-2; clone size: few; D gene: -; CDR3 protein: CASKGRGNGELFF; CDR3 DNA: TGTGCCAGTAAGGGGCGGGGTAACGGGGAGCTGTTTTTT
V gene: TRBV25-1; J gene: TRBJ1-4; clone size: few; D gene: -; CDR3 protein: CASSESPRGAANEKLFF; CDR3 DNA: TGTGCCAGCAGTGAATCCCCCCGGGGGGCGGCTAATGAAAAACTGTTTTTT
V gene: TRBV2; J gene: TRBJ2-7; clone size: -; D gene: TRBD2; CDR3 protein: CASSPFPGGPEQYF; CDR3 DNA: TGTGCCAGCAGTCCATTTCCGGGAGGGCCCGAGCAGTACTTC
V gene: TRBV10-3; J gene: TRBJ2-3; clone size: many; D gene: -; CDR3 protein: CAISESAQTDTQYF; CDR3 DNA: TGTGCCATCAGTGAGTCGGCCCAGACAGATACGCAGTATTTT
V gene: TRBV4-1; J gene: TRBJ2-7; clone size: -; D gene: TRBD2; CDR3 protein: CASSQESGRFYEQYF; CDR3 DNA: TGCGCCAGCAGCCAAGAGAGCGGGAGGTTTTACGAGCAGTACTTC
V gene: TRBV12-3/TRBV12-4; J gene: TRBJ2-3; clone size: many; D gene: -; CDR3 protein: CASSLGAGGLDTQYF; CDR3 DNA: TGTGCCAGCAGTTTAGGGGCAGGGGGGTTAGATACGCAGTATTTT
V gene: TRBV7-9; J gene: TRBJ2-7; clone size: many; D gene: TRBD1; CDR3 protein: CASSSRDRVIEYF; CDR3 DNA: TGTGCCAGCAGCTCCCGGGACAGGGTAATTGAGTACTTC
V gene: TRBV7-9; J gene: TRBJ1-1; clone size: many; D gene: -; CDR3 protein: CASSQGFTEAFF; CDR3 DNA: TGTGCCAGCAGCCAGGGATTCACTGAAGCTTTCTTT
V gene: TRBV11-2; J gene: TRBJ1-1; clone size: -; D gene: -; CDR3 protein: CASSLDRGARRWTEAFF; CDR3 DNA: TGTGCCAGCAGCTTAGACAGGGGTGCCCGGAGGTGGACTGAAGCTTTCTTT
V gene: TRBV29-1; J gene: TRBJ2-7; clone size: -; D gene: -; CDR3 protein: CSVERSYEQYF; CDR3 DNA: TGCAGCGTTGAAAGGTCCTACGAGCAGTACTTC
V gene: TRBV5-1; J gene: TRBJ1-5; clone size: many; D gene: -; CDR3 protein: CASSSGALTGEPQHF; CDR3 DNA: TGCGCCAGCAGCTCCGGTGCCCTAACAGGAGAGCCCCAGCATTTT
V gene: TRBV20-1; J gene: TRBJ2-7; clone size: many; D gene: TRBD1; CDR3 protein: CSAGARTGFSYEQYF; CDR3 DNA: TGCAGTGCTGGGGCCCGGACAGGGTTCTCCTACGAGCAGTACTTC
V gene: TRBV14; J gene: TRBJ2-3; clone size: -; D gene: TRBD2; CDR3 protein: CASSPLAGEDTQYF; CDR3 DNA: TGTGCCAGCAGCCCACTAGCGGGAGAAGATACGCAGTATTTT
V gene: TRBV5-5; J gene: TRBJ1-1; clone size: many; D gene: -; CDR3 protein: CASSFGTYEAFF; CDR3 DNA: TGTGCCAGCAGCTTCGGGACATATGAAGCTTTCTTT
V gene: TRBV5-1; J gene: TRBJ2-7; clone size: few; D gene: -; CDR3 protein: CASSRGGGTFSSYEQYF; CDR3 DNA: TGCGCCAGCAGCAGGGGGGGTGGGACGTTTAGCTCCTACGAGCAGTACTTC